This T cell receptor beta chain was documented in a study of blood T cells in healthy people across ages. On the study more broadly: Template switching caught about one barcoded beta molecule for each two T cells.

Isolation yielded PBMCs, at least 6.5 million per sample, in every case. CDR1 SQVTM and CDR2 ANQGSEA come from the germline V gene. CDR3 length: 15 amino acids. The germline V and J ends were trimmed by 0 bases and 4 bases, with 13 bases remaining between them. A second PCR, run for about 6 to 11 cycles, used a sample-barcoded 5' primer plus a J-beta primer mix. Each CDR3 protein is one row after TCRdb ran MiXCR on the 5' RACE reads. The sample lists about 1.1 million distinct CDR3 sequences, around two fifths seen once, with around 13% in the top ten. This chain connects TRBV29-1 to TRBJ1-5; TRBD1 is a possible D gene (5 bases). Material for sequencing was blood. The sequence was obtained from a man between 18 and 29 years old in good health. The DNA of the CDR3 is TGCAGCGTTGAAGATCTAAGGGGCAGGAATCAGCCCCAGCATTTT. It translates to CSVEDLRGRNQPQHF.